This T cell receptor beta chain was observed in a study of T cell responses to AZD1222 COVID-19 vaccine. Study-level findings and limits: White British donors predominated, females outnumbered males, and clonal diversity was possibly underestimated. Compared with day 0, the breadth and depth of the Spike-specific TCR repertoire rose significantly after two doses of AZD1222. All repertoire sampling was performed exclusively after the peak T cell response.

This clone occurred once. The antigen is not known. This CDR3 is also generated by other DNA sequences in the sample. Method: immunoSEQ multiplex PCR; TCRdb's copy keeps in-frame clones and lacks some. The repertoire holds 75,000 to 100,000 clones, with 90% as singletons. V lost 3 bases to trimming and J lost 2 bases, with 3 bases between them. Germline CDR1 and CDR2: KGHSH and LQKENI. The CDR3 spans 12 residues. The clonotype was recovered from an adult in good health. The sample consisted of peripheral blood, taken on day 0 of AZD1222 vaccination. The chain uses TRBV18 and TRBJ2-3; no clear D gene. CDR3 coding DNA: TGTGCCAGCTCACCGCCCACAGATACGCAGTATTTT. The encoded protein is CASSPPTDTQYF.